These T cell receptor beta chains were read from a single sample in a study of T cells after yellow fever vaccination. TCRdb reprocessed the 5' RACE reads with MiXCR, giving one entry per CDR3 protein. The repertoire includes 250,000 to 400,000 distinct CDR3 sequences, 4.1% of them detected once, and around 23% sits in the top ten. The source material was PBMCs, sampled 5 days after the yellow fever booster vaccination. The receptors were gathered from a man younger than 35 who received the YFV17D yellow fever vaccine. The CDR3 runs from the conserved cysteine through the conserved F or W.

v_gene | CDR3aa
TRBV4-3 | CASSQFRQSTDTQYF
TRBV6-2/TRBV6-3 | CASSYGDGSGYTF
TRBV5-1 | CASSLAANTGELFF
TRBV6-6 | CASSPTWRNNQPQHF
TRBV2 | CASKAGRSNTEAFF
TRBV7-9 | CASSPPRTEETQYF
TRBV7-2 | CASSLVQETQYF
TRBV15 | CATTGGGQETQYF
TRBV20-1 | CSAPRPGLTQYF
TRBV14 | CASSQNWNAEQFF
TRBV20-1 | CSARTSFHNEQFF
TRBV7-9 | CASTQGGSYNEQFF
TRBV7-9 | CASSTRGTEAFF
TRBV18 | CASSPFDSGNTIYF
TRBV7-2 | CASSLAGLANYGYTF
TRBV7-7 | CASSATGAGEKLFF
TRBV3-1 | CASSQFVRSDTQYF
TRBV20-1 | CSARGRAGELFF
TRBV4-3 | CASSQADRFSYEQYF
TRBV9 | CASSVATAYNEQFF
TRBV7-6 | CASRPGNTDTQYF
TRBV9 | CASSVGSADTQYF
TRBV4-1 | CASSQDGGGGDTQYF
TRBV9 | CASSVVPGNTEAFF
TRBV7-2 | CASSLWVGTEAFF
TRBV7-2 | CASNGGAGGGPQETQYF
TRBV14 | CASSQDLVRQETQYF
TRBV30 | CAWSVRGIVDEQYF
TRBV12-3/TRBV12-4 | CASRLAGGSYEQYF
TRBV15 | CATHPRGSNTEAFF
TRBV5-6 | CASTLTSGKYYEQYF
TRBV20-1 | CSAKTSGGTDTQYF
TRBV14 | CASSTRESADSTNEKLFF
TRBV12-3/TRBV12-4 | CASSRTTSDDSETQYF
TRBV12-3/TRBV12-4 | CASSPLRFYGYTF
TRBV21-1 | CAEEGQGAYEQYF
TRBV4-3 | CASSPKSPGDLSDTQYF
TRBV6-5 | CASSYRGQGWWFF
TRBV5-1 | CASSGQGANVLTF
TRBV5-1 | CASSSGVSNGDQPQHF
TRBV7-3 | CASSLSVNEKLFF
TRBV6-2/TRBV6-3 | CASRGRTSGQETQYF
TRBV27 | CASSPSRLAGDQETQYF
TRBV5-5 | CASNPAIFTDTQYF
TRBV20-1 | CSAKTAPNQPQHF
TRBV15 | CATSPSPSGFLETQYF
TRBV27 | CASGHGTGELFF
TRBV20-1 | CSARGQAGNQPQHF
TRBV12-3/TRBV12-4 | CASNSGGRSSYNEQFF
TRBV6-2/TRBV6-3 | CASHDGSYNEQFF